This T cell receptor beta chain was identified during a study of cytotoxic CD8 clonotypes in ibrutinib-treated CLL. On the study more broadly: After median roughly 70 months, around 14 stayed in remission, about 12 progressed; responses about 25 partial, 2 complete.

T cells were sequenced at a targeted depth of 1 in 200,000 to 1 in 1 million. Repertoires were generated with immunoSEQ multiplex PCR, while TCRdb's copy carries only in-frame clones and drops some. This repertoire shows under 200,000 clones, about four fifths found once; its top ten account for about 5%. From germline, CDR1 is SNHLY and CDR2 FYNNEI. V lost 7 bases, J lost 13 bases, and 8 bases stayed unmatched. The CDR3 spans 11 residues. Turning to this clone: Its target is not known.

General study points: At ibrutinib response, clonality increased, and at progression it declined back toward baseline. With treatment, public clonotypes, which were uncommon, either contracted or remained stable.

The source of this sequence is a human donor with chronic lymphocytic leukemia. The input for sequencing was PBMCs, taken after 24 months of ibrutinib treatment. This chain connects TRBV2 to TRBJ1-1, with TRBD1 matching over 8 bases. In nucleotides, the CDR3 is TGTGCCAGCAATTCGAACAGGGGGGGTTTCTTT. The encoded protein is CASNSNRGGFF.